The subject of this entry is one T cell receptor beta chain. Its antigen is unidentified. The record originates from a study of blood T cells in healthy people across ages. CDR3 length: 17 amino acids. The germline CDR1 and CDR2 sequences are SQVTM and ANQGSEA. Trimming removed 2 bases from V and 4 bases from J; junction bases left unmatched: 7. Individuals who donated were healthy Caucasians from Russia aged roughly 6 to 100. Every sample yielded at least 6 million isolated PBMCs. Through a sample-barcoded 5' primer and a J-beta primer mix, a second PCR was run for roughly 7 to 11 cycles. Each CDR3 protein is one row after TCRdb ran MiXCR on the 5' RACE reads. This sample has about 1.4 million distinct CDR3 sequences; approximately 59% occur once, and the top ten carry roughly 7%. Overall study findings and caveats: As naive T cell percentage varied, TCR beta diversity correlated strongly with it.

The sequence was obtained from a man aged 18 to 29 in good health. The specimen sequenced was blood. The chain couples TRBV29-1 to TRBJ2-5; 16 positions match TRBD2. CDR3 loop: CSVETQGLAGGGETQYF. In DNA, the CDR3 is TGCAGCGTTGAAACTCAGGGACTAGCGGGAGGGGGAGAGACCCAGTACTTC.